Below, 5 T cell receptor beta chains from the same sample are listed, as sequenced in a study of blood T cell repertoires in COVID-19. Sequencing was performed with immunoSEQ multiplex PCR; in TCRdb, only in-frame clones are kept and a portion is missing. This table has about 270,000 clones, 81% appearing once. The specimen was peripheral blood. The receptors were gathered from a woman aged 60-70 years with active or convalescent COVID-19.

The sample holds a few counts of this clone. The V and J genes are TRBV29-1 and TRBJ2-1; TRBD2 matches 7 bases. The CDR3 contains 13 residues. The V and J ends lost 8 bases and 9 bases, in that order; junction bases with no gene match: 13. From germline, CDR1 is SQVTM and CDR2 ANQGSEA. CDR3 sequence (DNA): TGCAGCTCATCCAGCGGGGCCAGATTTGAGCAGTTCTTC. Its protein product is CSSSSGARFEQFF.

This chain connects TRBV6-2 or TRBV6-3 to TRBJ1-1; D may be TRBD1 (5 bases). V dropped 2 bases and J dropped 4 bases, with 11 bases sitting between them. Germline assignment: CDR1 MNHEY and CDR2 SVGEGT. This CDR3 comprises 14 residues. CDR3 coding DNA: TGTGCCAGCAGTTACGAAGGGGCGATCACTGAAGCTTTCTTT. Translating gives CASSYEGAITEAFF.

The rearrangement uses TRBV10-1 and TRBJ2-3; D unclear. The CDR3 extends over 15 amino acids. V was pared by 3 bases and J by 1 base, with 11 bases between. Germline CDR1 reads WNHNN; CDR2 reads SYGVQD (reference sequence). This chain's CDR3 is CASSDSFHRTDTQYF. CDR3 DNA sequence: TGCGCCAGCAGTGATAGTTTCCACCGCACAGATACGCAGTATTTT.

The chain joins TRBV27 to TRBJ1-1; the match to TRBD1 covers 7 bases. Germline CDR1 reads MNHEY; CDR2 reads SMNVEV (reference sequence). After removal of 4 bases from V and 2 bases from J, the junction contained 7 bases not matched to a gene. This CDR3 contains 15 residues. The CDR3 DNA reads TGTGCCAGCAGTTACTTGGGACAGCTTAACACTGAAGCTTTCTTT. This codes for CASSYLGQLNTEAFF.

J is TRBJ2-1 and V is TRBV6-1; 8 bases map to TRBD2. The CDR3 has 14 amino acids. Per the germline V gene, CDR1 is MNHNS and CDR2 is SASEGT. V was pared by 2 bases and J by 5 bases, with 2 bases of the junction left unmatched. As DNA, the CDR3 is TGTGCCAGCAGTGAACGGCGGGGGGACAATGAGCAGTTCTTC. This translates into CASSERRGDNEQFF.